This T cell receptor (beta chain) was observed in a study of T cell changes during pregnancy in multiple sclerosis. Sequenced by immunoSEQ multiplex PCR; TCRdb stores in-frame clones only, minus some. The table records 65,000 to 90,000 clones, 85% to 95% of them present only once. This CDR3 is built from 16 residues. Germline V CDR1 and CDR2: MDHEN, SYDVKM. V was pared by 5 bases and J by 0 bases, with 14 bases between. This clone appeared a few times. This chain connects TRBV28 to TRBJ1-5, with a possible D match to TRBD1 (5 bases). The material was peripheral blood, obtained before pregnancy. The sequence was obtained from a female donor with multiple sclerosis, enrolled in a pregnancy study. The CDR3 spells CASSSYRLISNQPQHF. The CDR3 DNA is TGTGCCAGCAGTAGTTACAGGCTCATTAGCAATCAGCCCCAGCATTTT.